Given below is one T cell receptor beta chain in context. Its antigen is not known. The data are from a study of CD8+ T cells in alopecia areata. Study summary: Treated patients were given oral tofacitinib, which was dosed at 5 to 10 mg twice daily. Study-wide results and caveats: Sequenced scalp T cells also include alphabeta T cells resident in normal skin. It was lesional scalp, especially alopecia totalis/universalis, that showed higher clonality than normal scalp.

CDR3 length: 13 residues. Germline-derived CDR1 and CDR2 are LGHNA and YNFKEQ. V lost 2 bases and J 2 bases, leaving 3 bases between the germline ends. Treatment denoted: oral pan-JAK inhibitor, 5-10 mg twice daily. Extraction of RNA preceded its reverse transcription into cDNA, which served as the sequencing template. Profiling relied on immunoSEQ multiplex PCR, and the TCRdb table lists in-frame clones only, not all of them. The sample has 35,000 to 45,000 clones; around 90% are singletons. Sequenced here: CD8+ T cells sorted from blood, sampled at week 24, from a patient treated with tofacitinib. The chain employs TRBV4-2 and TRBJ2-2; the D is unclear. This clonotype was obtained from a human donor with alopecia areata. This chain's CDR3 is CASSQTNTGELFF. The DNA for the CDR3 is TGTGCCAGCAGCCAAACTAACACCGGGGAGCTGTTTTTT.